This TCR beta chain was documented in a study of cytomegalovirus exposure and HLA in healthy donors. The CDR3 extends over 14 amino acids. The V end lost 2 bases, the J end lost 1 base, and 8 bases lay between the germline ends. CDR1 is MNHEY and CDR2 is SVGAGI in the germline V gene. Regarding this clone: The antigen remains unidentified.

Whole-study results and caveats: Across all donors, roughly uniform sequencing depth was an assumption of the presence/absence analyses.

Donors counted as nominally healthy when sampled, yet unrecorded immune exposures were likely. This PCR relied on a set of 60 Vbeta primers and 13 Jbeta primers. Data came from immunoSEQ multiplex PCR; TCRdb stores just in-frame clones and leaves some out. The table includes roughly 200,000 clones, less than 85% detected once. The chain combines TRBV6-5 with TRBJ1-1, with a weak D call TRBD1 (5 bases). The clonotype was recovered from a boy aged 5-17 years in good health and CMV-seronegative. The sequenced material came from PBMCs. CDR3: CASSYRTPNTEAFF. The CDR3 DNA sequence: TGTGCCAGCAGTTACAGGACACCGAACACTGAAGCTTTCTTT.